The present T cell receptor (beta chain) was sequenced within a study of T cell repertoires in cytomegalovirus infection. Findings and limits, study-wide: Identification of carriers of CMV plus the relevant HLA was performed using cumulative public TCR beta family frequency.

TCRdb analysed the reads with MiXCR anew, one entry per CDR3 protein. The table includes around 800,000 distinct CDR3 sequences, less than 35% detected once. V trimming: 9 bases; J trimming: 3 bases; junction bases outside the gene matches: 16. The CDR3 sequence is 17 residues long. Per germline, CDR1 KGHDR and CDR2 SFDVKD. As concerns this clonotype: What it binds is unknown.

The sequence was obtained from a human donor in good health (CMV status not recorded). Some clones in this sample may be carry-over from other donors' samples. The chain couples TRBV24-1 to TRBJ2-1; TRBD1 matches at 7 bases. Material: cultured CD8+ T cells from PBMCs, obtained from culture after CMV antigen stimulation. The CDR3 protein is CATAATGLGSGYNEQFF. Written as DNA, the CDR3 is TGTGCCACCGCCGCGACAGGGTTAGGGTCAGGCTACAATGAGCAGTTCTTC.